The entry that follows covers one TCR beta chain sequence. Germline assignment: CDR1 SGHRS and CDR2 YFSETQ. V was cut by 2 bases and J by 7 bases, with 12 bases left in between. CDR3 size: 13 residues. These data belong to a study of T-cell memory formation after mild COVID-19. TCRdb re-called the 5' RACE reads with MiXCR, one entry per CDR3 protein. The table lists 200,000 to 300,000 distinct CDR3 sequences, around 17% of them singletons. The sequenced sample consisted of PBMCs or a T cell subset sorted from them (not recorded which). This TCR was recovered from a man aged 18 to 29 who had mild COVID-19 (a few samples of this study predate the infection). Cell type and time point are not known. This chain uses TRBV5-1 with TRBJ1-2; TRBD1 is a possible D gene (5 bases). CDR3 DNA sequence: TGCGCCAGCAGCTTCGTGTCAGGGAGTGGCTACACCTTC. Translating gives CASSFVSGSGYTF.